A single TCR beta chain is shown here with its context. Other DNA sequences in this specimen translate into the identical CDR3. The CDR3 length is 14 residues. V lost 3 bases and J lost 3; bases outside the gene matches: 1. The germline gives CDR1 KGHSH, CDR2 LQKENI. This specimen comes from a study of blood T cell repertoires in COVID-19. This table comes from immunoSEQ multiplex PCR, and its TCRdb copy is limited to in-frame clones, with some not included. Of about 180,000 clones in the sample, approximately 84% were seen once. This chain connects TRBV18 to TRBJ2-7; 11 bases align to TRBD2. This TCR derives from a woman between 45 and 65 years old who had recovered from COVID-19. Material: PBMCs or T cells enriched from blood (not recorded which). CDR3 amino acids: CASSPGLAVYEQYF. CDR3 in DNA: TGTGCCAGCTCACCGGGACTAGCGGTCTACGAGCAGTACTTC.